The rows below give T cell receptor beta chains drawn from one sample of a study of blood T cell repertoires in COVID-19. TCRdb's table, derived via immunoSEQ multiplex PCR, lists solely in-frame clones and lacks some. The sample includes 95,000 to 100,000 clones, 85% of them seen just once. Sequenced material: peripheral blood. The source is a woman in her 70s with active or convalescent COVID-19. Each CDR3 is given with its conserved first and last residue. The D gene is left open where the match is weak. Size is stated for part of the rows, as once, few or many counts, or as a class when the clone is expanded.

clone_size: NA; j_call: TRBJ2-1; d_call: TRBD1; v_call: TRBV11-2; cdr3_nt: TGTGCCAGCAGCCGGGACAGTAGCTCCTACAATGAGCAGTTCTTC; cdr3_aa: CASSRDSSSYNEQFF
clone_size: once; j_call: TRBJ2-7; d_call: NA; v_call: TRBV7-9; cdr3_nt: TGTGCCAGCAGCTTAGCGCTCGGGGGTTCCACCTACGAGCAGTACTTC; cdr3_aa: CASSLALGGSTYEQYF
clone_size: NA; j_call: TRBJ1-5; d_call: NA; v_call: TRBV28; cdr3_nt: TGTGCCAGCGTTAGGGACGGTGGGGGGAGTCAGCCCCAGCATTTT; cdr3_aa: CASVRDGGGSQPQHF
clone_size: NA; j_call: TRBJ2-7; d_call: TRBD1; v_call: TRBV7-2; cdr3_nt: TGTGCCAGCAGCCAAGGACAGGGGAAGTCCTACGAGCAGTACTTC; cdr3_aa: CASSQGQGKSYEQYF
clone_size: NA; j_call: TRBJ1-5; d_call: TRBD1; v_call: TRBV6-5; cdr3_nt: TGTGCCAGCAGGCTTACAGGGGTCGATCAGCCCCAGCATTTT; cdr3_aa: CASRLTGVDQPQHF
clone_size: NA; j_call: TRBJ2-7; d_call: NA; v_call: TRBV19; cdr3_nt: TGTGCCAGTAATCCGACGGCGGTGAGGGTCTCCTACGAGCAGTACTTC; cdr3_aa: CASNPTAVRVSYEQYF
clone_size: NA; j_call: TRBJ1-5; d_call: TRBD1; v_call: TRBV28; cdr3_nt: TGTGCCAGCAGTTTAATTCGGACAGGTTATGCCAATCAGCCCCAGCATTTT; cdr3_aa: CASSLIRTGYANQPQHF
clone_size: once; j_call: TRBJ1-2; d_call: NA; v_call: TRBV30; cdr3_nt: TGTGCCTGGAGCGGACCTGAGCTGGGACAACTTTATGGCTACACCTTC; cdr3_aa: CAWSGPELGQLYGYTF
clone_size: NA; j_call: TRBJ2-2; d_call: NA; v_call: TRBV24-1; cdr3_nt: TGTGCCACCAGTGATCCAAGCCTGGCAGGTACCGGGGAGCTGTTTTTT; cdr3_aa: CATSDPSLAGTGELFF
clone_size: NA; j_call: TRBJ2-7; d_call: TRBD1; v_call: TRBV13; cdr3_nt: TGTGCCAGCAGCACCCAGACAGGGGGAAGCTCCTACGAGCAGTACTTC; cdr3_aa: CASSTQTGGSSYEQYF
clone_size: NA; j_call: TRBJ2-7; d_call: TRBD1; v_call: TRBV5-1; cdr3_nt: TGCGCCAGCAAGACCCCGGGACAGGGCTACGAGCAGTACTTC; cdr3_aa: CASKTPGQGYEQYF
clone_size: NA; j_call: TRBJ2-1; d_call: TRBD2; v_call: TRBV5-1; cdr3_nt: TGCGCCAGCAGCTTGGACCTAGCGGGGTCCTACAATGAGCAGTTCTTC; cdr3_aa: CASSLDLAGSYNEQFF
clone_size: NA; j_call: TRBJ2-7; d_call: NA; v_call: TRBV19; cdr3_nt: TGTGCCAGTAGCAAACAGGGCTACGAGCAGTACTTC; cdr3_aa: CASSKQGYEQYF
clone_size: once; j_call: TRBJ2-5; d_call: NA; v_call: TRBV12-5; cdr3_nt: TGTGCTAGTGGCCGGACTATGACGGAGACCCAGTACTTC; cdr3_aa: CASGRTMTETQYF
clone_size: NA; j_call: TRBJ1-5; d_call: NA; v_call: TRBV27; cdr3_nt: TGTGCCAGTTGGCAGGGGCAACATCAGCCCCAGCATTTT; cdr3_aa: CASWQGQHQPQHF
clone_size: NA; j_call: TRBJ1-4; d_call: NA; v_call: TRBV2; cdr3_nt: TGTGCCAGCAGTCAAGGCCCGTTGACATATGAAAAACTGTTTTTT; cdr3_aa: CASSQGPLTYEKLFF
clone_size: once; j_call: TRBJ2-3; d_call: NA; v_call: TRBV4-3; cdr3_nt: TGCGCCAGCAGCCAGGAGAGGGTGGATACGCAGTATTTT; cdr3_aa: CASSQERVDTQYF
clone_size: NA; j_call: TRBJ2-5; d_call: TRBD2; v_call: TRBV7-7; cdr3_nt: TGTGCTAGCAGCCCCCTCGGGGGGACGGGAGAGACCCAGTACTTC; cdr3_aa: CASSPLGGTGETQYF
clone_size: NA; j_call: TRBJ1-5; d_call: NA; v_call: TRBV2; cdr3_nt: TGTGCCAGCAGTGATGTCAGGGCAGATCAGCCCCAGCATTTT; cdr3_aa: CASSDVRADQPQHF
clone_size: NA; j_call: TRBJ2-2; d_call: TRBD1; v_call: TRBV10-2; cdr3_nt: TGCGCCAGCATAGGGACAGCCACCGGGGAGCTGTTTTTT; cdr3_aa: CASIGTATGELFF
clone_size: NA; j_call: TRBJ2-1; d_call: TRBD1; v_call: TRBV12-3/TRBV12-4; cdr3_nt: TGTGCCAGCAGTGGGGACAGGGGACATGAGCAGTTCTTC; cdr3_aa: CASSGDRGHEQFF
clone_size: few; j_call: TRBJ1-2; d_call: TRBD1; v_call: TRBV29-1; cdr3_nt: TGCAGCTCACGACAGGGGAGGAATGGCTACACCTTC; cdr3_aa: CSSRQGRNGYTF
clone_size: NA; j_call: TRBJ1-1; d_call: TRBD1; v_call: TRBV7-7; cdr3_nt: TGTGCTAGCAGCTTTAGACAGGGTACTGAAGCTTTCTTT; cdr3_aa: CASSFRQGTEAFF
clone_size: NA; j_call: TRBJ2-5; d_call: NA; v_call: TRBV19; cdr3_nt: TGTGCCAGTAGTCGCGGGGTTTCAGTGTTGGAGACCCAGTACTTC; cdr3_aa: CASSRGVSVLETQYF
clone_size: NA; j_call: TRBJ1-4; d_call: TRBD1; v_call: TRBV6-1; cdr3_nt: TGTGCCAGCAGTGAAAGGGACAGCTATGAAAAACTGTTTTTT; cdr3_aa: CASSERDSYEKLFF
clone_size: NA; j_call: TRBJ1-2; d_call: NA; v_call: TRBV28; cdr3_nt: TGTGCCAGCGTCCTGGGCCAGGGCAATTGGGGCTACACCTTC; cdr3_aa: CASVLGQGNWGYTF
clone_size: NA; j_call: TRBJ2-7; d_call: NA; v_call: TRBV10-3; cdr3_nt: TGTGCCATCAGTGTTGTAGGGGTCGAGCAGTACTTC; cdr3_aa: CAISVVGVEQYF
clone_size: NA; j_call: TRBJ2-7; d_call: NA; v_call: TRBV5-6; cdr3_nt: TGTGCCAGCAGCTTAAGGGGTGGTTACGAGCAGTACTTC; cdr3_aa: CASSLRGGYEQYF
clone_size: once; j_call: TRBJ1-2; d_call: NA; v_call: TRBV9; cdr3_nt: TGTGCCAGCACGCCCAACAGGGTTGCTAACTATGGCTACACCTTC; cdr3_aa: CASTPNRVANYGYTF
clone_size: NA; j_call: TRBJ2-2; d_call: TRBD2; v_call: TRBV4-2; cdr3_nt: TGTGCCAGCAGCCCAAAGGGGCCTAGCGGCGGCACCGGGGAGCTGTTTTTT; cdr3_aa: CASSPKGPSGGTGELFF
clone_size: NA; j_call: TRBJ1-2; d_call: TRBD1; v_call: TRBV3-1/TRBV3-2; cdr3_nt: TGTGCCAGCAGCCCCAACGGACAGGGATTTGGCTACACCTTC; cdr3_aa: CASSPNGQGFGYTF
clone_size: NA; j_call: TRBJ1-2; d_call: NA; v_call: TRBV3-1/TRBV3-2; cdr3_nt: TGTGCCAGCAGCCAAGCGGAGGGAGATGGCTACACCTTC; cdr3_aa: CASSQAEGDGYTF
clone_size: NA; j_call: TRBJ1-5; d_call: NA; v_call: TRBV7-9; cdr3_nt: TGTGCCAGCAGCTTAGACGGTAATAGCAATCAGCCCCAGCATTTT; cdr3_aa: CASSLDGNSNQPQHF
clone_size: NA; j_call: TRBJ1-2; d_call: NA; v_call: TRBV28; cdr3_nt: TGTGCCACCAACCCGCTGTCCGGCTATGGCTACACCTTC; cdr3_aa: CATNPLSGYGYTF
clone_size: NA; j_call: TRBJ2-6; d_call: TRBD1; v_call: TRBV4-3; cdr3_nt: TGCGCCAGCAGCCAAGAAGCCCGGACAGGGGGATTGTCTGGGGCCAACGTCCTGACTTTC; cdr3_aa: CASSQEARTGGLSGANVLTF
clone_size: NA; j_call: TRBJ1-2; d_call: TRBD1; v_call: TRBV28; cdr3_nt: TGTGCCAGCGGCCCCGGGACAGCATATGGCTACACCTTC; cdr3_aa: CASGPGTAYGYTF
clone_size: NA; j_call: TRBJ2-5; d_call: TRBD1; v_call: TRBV9; cdr3_nt: TGTGCCAGCAGCGTAGGACAGGGGGCTACAGAGACCCAGTACTTC; cdr3_aa: CASSVGQGATETQYF
clone_size: NA; j_call: TRBJ2-5; d_call: TRBD1; v_call: TRBV10-3; cdr3_nt: TGTGCCATCAGTGCCTCGACAGGGGAGGTATGGGGAGAGACCCAGTACTTC; cdr3_aa: CAISASTGEVWGETQYF
clone_size: NA; j_call: TRBJ1-6; d_call: TRBD1; v_call: TRBV25-1; cdr3_nt: TGTGCCAGCAGTGAATTCCCTCCAGGGGGCGGGTTTAATTCACCCCTCCACTTT; cdr3_aa: CASSEFPPGGGFNSPLHF
clone_size: few; j_call: TRBJ1-2; d_call: NA; v_call: TRBV7-2; cdr3_nt: TGTGCCAGCAGTCGGGAGAGCTCGTATGGCTACACCTTC; cdr3_aa: CASSRESSYGYTF
clone_size: NA; j_call: TRBJ2-2; d_call: TRBD2; v_call: TRBV2; cdr3_nt: TGTGCCAGCAGTAAAAGCGGGGTTAACACCGGGGAGCTGTTTTTT; cdr3_aa: CASSKSGVNTGELFF
clone_size: NA; j_call: TRBJ1-2; d_call: TRBD1; v_call: TRBV4-2; cdr3_nt: TGTGCCAGCAGCCAAGATACGGGAGGGGGCAATGGCTACACCTTC; cdr3_aa: CASSQDTGGGNGYTF
clone_size: NA; j_call: TRBJ1-1; d_call: NA; v_call: TRBV20-1; cdr3_nt: TGCAGTGCTAGACAGGGTCCTGAAGCTTTCTTT; cdr3_aa: CSARQGPEAFF
clone_size: many; j_call: TRBJ2-3; d_call: TRBD2; v_call: TRBV6-1; cdr3_nt: TGTGCCAGCAGTGAAGTAGCGGGGGGCACAGATACGCAGTATTTT; cdr3_aa: CASSEVAGGTDTQYF
clone_size: NA; j_call: TRBJ1-6; d_call: NA; v_call: TRBV12-5; cdr3_nt: TGTGCTAGTGGCCTGGCTGGGAGTGGCTCCTATAATTCACCCCTCCACTTT; cdr3_aa: CASGLAGSGSYNSPLHF
clone_size: NA; j_call: TRBJ1-4; d_call: NA; v_call: TRBV18; cdr3_nt: TGTGCCAGCTCACCCTTTACCCCGGATGGGCCTGAAAAACTGTTTTTT; cdr3_aa: CASSPFTPDGPEKLFF
clone_size: NA; j_call: TRBJ1-4; d_call: TRBD1; v_call: TRBV4-3; cdr3_nt: TGCGCCAGCAGCCGTCGCGGGACAGGGGATGAAAAACTGTTTTTT; cdr3_aa: CASSRRGTGDEKLFF
clone_size: NA; j_call: TRBJ2-7; d_call: TRBD1; v_call: TRBV7-2; cdr3_nt: TGTGCCAGCAGCTTAGCCGGGACAGGGTCCTACGAGCAGTACTTC; cdr3_aa: CASSLAGTGSYEQYF
clone_size: NA; j_call: TRBJ2-5; d_call: NA; v_call: TRBV30; cdr3_nt: TGTGCCTGGATGCCCATGGGGGGGGGCAGCGAGACCCAGTACTTC; cdr3_aa: CAWMPMGGGSETQYF
clone_size: NA; j_call: TRBJ1-6; d_call: NA; v_call: TRBV11-3; cdr3_nt: TGTGCCAGCAGCCAGGGTGGGTTCTATAATTCACCCCTCCACTTT; cdr3_aa: CASSQGGFYNSPLHF
clone_size: NA; j_call: TRBJ1-5; d_call: NA; v_call: TRBV28; cdr3_nt: TGTGCCAGCATGTCTCAGGGATTCGGGGGAAGAAGCAATCAGCCCCAGCATTTT; cdr3_aa: CASMSQGFGGRSNQPQHF
clone_size: NA; j_call: TRBJ2-7; d_call: TRBD2; v_call: TRBV30; cdr3_nt: TGTGCCTGGAGCGGGGCGGGGGGGAGATTTCAATACGAGCAGTACTTC; cdr3_aa: CAWSGAGGRFQYEQYF
clone_size: NA; j_call: TRBJ2-7; d_call: TRBD1; v_call: TRBV18; cdr3_nt: TGTGCCAGCTCACCAATTGCCGGGACAGGGAGGACCTACGAGCAGTACTTC; cdr3_aa: CASSPIAGTGRTYEQYF
clone_size: NA; j_call: TRBJ2-7; d_call: NA; v_call: TRBV4-1; cdr3_nt: TGCGCCAGCAGCCAAGCGGGACTTCTGAGCTCCTACGAGCAGTACTTC; cdr3_aa: CASSQAGLLSSYEQYF
clone_size: NA; j_call: TRBJ2-3; d_call: NA; v_call: TRBV4-3; cdr3_nt: TGCGCCAGCAGCCAAGACCCAGGCTTCACAGATACGCAGTATTTT; cdr3_aa: CASSQDPGFTDTQYF
clone_size: NA; j_call: TRBJ1-5; d_call: TRBD1; v_call: TRBV6-5; cdr3_nt: TGTGCCAGCAGTTACTCGATAAGGGGGCACGAGCCCCAGCATTTT; cdr3_aa: CASSYSIRGHEPQHF
clone_size: NA; j_call: TRBJ1-1; d_call: TRBD1; v_call: TRBV2; cdr3_nt: TGTGCCAGCAGTGAACAGGGGGCTTTTAACACTGAAGCTTTCTTT; cdr3_aa: CASSEQGAFNTEAFF
clone_size: NA; j_call: TRBJ2-2; d_call: NA; v_call: TRBV9; cdr3_nt: TGTGCCAGCAGCGGGGGTAGCGGTTACACCGGGGAGCTGTTTTTT; cdr3_aa: CASSGGSGYTGELFF
clone_size: NA; j_call: TRBJ2-1; d_call: NA; v_call: TRBV6-6; cdr3_nt: TGTGCCAGCAGTTCTCGGGTGGGGGCAAGCTACAATGAGCAGTTCTTC; cdr3_aa: CASSSRVGASYNEQFF